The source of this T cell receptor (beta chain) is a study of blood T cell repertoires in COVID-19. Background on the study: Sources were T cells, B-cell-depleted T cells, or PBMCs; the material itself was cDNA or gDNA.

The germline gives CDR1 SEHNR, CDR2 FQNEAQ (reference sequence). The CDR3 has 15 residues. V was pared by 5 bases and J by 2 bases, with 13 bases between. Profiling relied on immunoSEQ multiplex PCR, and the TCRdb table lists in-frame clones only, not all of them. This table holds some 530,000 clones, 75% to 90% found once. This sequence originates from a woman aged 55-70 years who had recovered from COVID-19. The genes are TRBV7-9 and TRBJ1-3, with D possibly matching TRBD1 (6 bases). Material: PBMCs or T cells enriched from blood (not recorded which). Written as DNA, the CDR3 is TGTGCCAGCAGCCCCGTTGAGGGGGCTGGAAACACCATATATTTT. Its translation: CASSPVEGAGNTIYF. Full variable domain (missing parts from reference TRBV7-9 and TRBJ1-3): DTGVSQNPRHKITKRGQNVTFRCDPISEHNRLYWYRQTLGQGPEFLTYFQNEAQLEKSRLLSDRFSAERPKGSFSTLEIQRTEQGDSAMYLCASSPVEGAGNTIYFGEGSWLTVV.